A single sample gave rise to the 24 T cell receptor beta chains below, sequenced in a study of blood T cell repertoires in COVID-19. The method was immunoSEQ multiplex PCR; TCRdb's version includes in-frame clones alone and lacks a portion of them. This table has approximately 50,000 clones, roughly 90% appearing once. The sequenced sample was peripheral blood. The origin of the receptors is a human donor in a cohort sampled during active COVID-19.

This chain links TRBV5-1 with TRBJ1-6, with unresolved D. The V gene lost 5 bases and the J gene lost 7 bases, with 10 bases spanning the gap. From germline, CDR1 is SGHRS and CDR2 YFSETQ. This CDR3 has 13 amino acids. This CDR3 is CASRWRENSPLHF. CDR3 nucleotide sequence: TGCGCCAGCAGGTGGCGGGAAAATTCACCCCTCCACTTT. Variable domain in full (rest from reference TRBV5-1 and TRBJ1-6): KAGVTQTPRYLIKTRGQQVTLSCSPISGHRSVSWYQQTPGQGLQFLFEYFSETQRNKGNFPGRFSGRQFSNSRSEMNVSTLELGDSALYLCASRWRENSPLHFGNGTRLTVT.

The chain carries TRBV7-6 and TRBJ2-1; D is possibly TRBD2 (7 bases). The CDR3 length is 17 residues. Germline CDR1 is SGHVS and CDR2 is FNYEAQ. V shed 3 bases and J shed 6 bases, with 21 bases lying between them. DNA of the CDR3: TGTGCCAGCAGCTTTATGTGGGGAGGGGGACTGGGCAATGAGCAGTTCTTC. Protein product: CASSFMWGGGLGNEQFF.

This clone was detected a few times. The V gene is TRBV21-1, the J gene TRBJ1-5; the table's D call TRBD1 went unverified against the DNA. TRBV21-1 constitutes a pseudogene. The CDR3 totals 14 residues. The DNA of the CDR3 is TGTGCCAGCAGCAAAGGACAGTGCAATCAGCCCCAGCATTTT. It is translated as CASSKGQCNQPQHF.

This rearrangement joins TRBV18 to TRBJ2-1; maybe TRBD2 (5 bases). The CDR3 consists of 14 residues. Germline loops: CDR1 KGHSH, CDR2 LQKENI. V dropped 6 bases and J dropped 3 bases, with 12 bases sitting between them. CDR3 nucleotides: TGTGCCAGCTCCCGGACTGGCTTCTACAATGAGCAGTTCTTC. This encodes CASSRTGFYNEQFF.

The chain couples TRBV30 to TRBJ2-1; possibly TRBD2 for D (5 bases). CDR1 is GTSNPN and CDR2 is SVGIG in the germline V gene (reference sequence). This CDR3 is 12 amino acids long. V was trimmed by 1 base and J by 15 bases, leaving 16 bases between them. Here the CDR3 reads CAWSEEKLGRFF. The CDR3 nucleotides are TGTGCCTGGAGTGAGGAGAAACTAGGGCGGTTCTTC.

The chain couples TRBV11-2 to TRBJ1-1, with 8 bases lining up with TRBD1. Germline assignment: CDR1 SGHAT and CDR2 FQNNGV. After removal of 1 base from V and 5 bases from J, the junction contained 3 bases not matched to a gene. The CDR3 length is 14 residues. DNA of the CDR3: TGTGCCAGCAGCTTAGGGACAGGGACGACTGAAGCTTTCTTT. This sequence encodes CASSLGTGTTEAFF.

V is TRBV4-3 and J is TRBJ2-3; 7 bases map to TRBD1. The CDR3 extends over 15 amino acids. The germline V gene encodes CDR1 LGHNA and CDR2 YSLEER. The V and J ends lost 0 bases and 6 bases, in that order; junction bases with no gene match: 6. CDR3 amino acids: CASSQDHRGVDTQYF. DNA of the CDR3: TGCGCCAGCAGCCAAGATCACAGGGGAGTTGATACGCAGTATTTT.

CDR3 loop: CASSPGTGGAGELFF. DNA of the CDR3: TGTGCCAGCAGCCCAGGGACAGGGGGGGCCGGGGAGCTGTTTTTT. This sequence joins TRBV5-6 and TRBJ2-2, with 11 bases that match TRBD1. J gave up 6 bases and V 4 bases, and 5 bases lay outside the gene matches. The germline CDR1 and CDR2 sequences are SGHDT and YYEEEE. The CDR3 is 15 amino acids.

CDR3 coding DNA: TGCGCCAGCAGCCGGACTAGCGGTAGCACAGATACGCAGTATTTT. It encodes CASSRTSGSTDTQYF. The chain combines TRBV5-1 with TRBJ2-3; 10 bases match TRBD2. The junction had 2 bases not matched to a gene; V was cut back by 4 bases and J by 0 bases. The CDR3 is 15 amino acids. Germline CDR1 SGHRS, CDR2 YFSETQ.

This sequence joins TRBV6-1 and TRBJ2-7; TRBD1 matches at 7 bases. Germline V gives CDR1 MNHNS, CDR2 SASEGT. The CDR3 is 13 amino acids. The trim removed 3 bases at V and 2 bases at J, leaving 1 base unmatched. The CDR3 reads CASSEGTAYEQYF. The DNA for the CDR3 is TGTGCCAGCAGTGAGGGGACAGCCTACGAGCAGTACTTC.

This chain links TRBV9 with TRBJ2-7; 9 bases map to TRBD1. Trimming cost V 5 bases and J 3 bases; bases outside gene matches: 9. Germline CDR1 is SGDLS and CDR2 is YYNGEE. CDR3 length: 15 amino acids. This chain's CDR3 is CASSDHPGQGYEQYF. DNA for the CDR3: TGTGCCAGCAGTGATCACCCGGGACAGGGCTACGAGCAGTACTTC.

The chain joins TRBV5-1 to TRBJ1-2; no clear D. The CDR3 is 14 amino acids. The V and J ends lost 5 bases and 8 bases respectively, with 19 bases between them. Germline CDR1 SGHRS, CDR2 YFSETQ. CDR3 in amino acids: CASRPAGQEGGYTF. CDR3 in DNA: TGCGCCAGCAGACCCGCCGGGCAGGAGGGCGGCTACACCTTC.

The J gene is TRBJ2-1, the V gene TRBV29-1; D gene unclear. CDR1 and CDR2 from the germline V gene are SQVTM and ANQGSEA. Trimming removed 1 base at V and 0 bases at J, with 7 bases between. The CDR3 spans 14 residues. CDR3 bases: TGCAGCGTTGAAGTGACGGGCTCCTACAATGAGCAGTTCTTC. Protein product: CSVEVTGSYNEQFF.

This chain connects TRBV6-2 or TRBV6-3 to TRBJ2-7, with 7 bases identical to TRBD1. Germline values: CDR1 MNHEY, CDR2 SVGEGT. The ends lost 5 bases at V and 2 bases at J; junction bases unmatched: 9. CDR3 length: 15 residues. The CDR3 spells CASSPGVTGAYEQYF. The CDR3 bases are TGTGCCAGCAGTCCCGGAGTCACAGGGGCCTACGAGCAGTACTTC.

The chain combines TRBV7-2 with TRBJ2-6, with unresolved D. The CDR3 covers 15 residues. The ends were cut back, 4 bases at V and 0 bases at J, with 7 bases in the middle. Per germline, CDR1 SGHTA and CDR2 FQGNSA. CDR3 coding DNA: TGTGCCAGCAGCTCGAGCCTCTCTGGGGCCAACGTCCTGACTTTC. Its protein is CASSSSLSGANVLTF.

This sequence joins TRBV11-2 and TRBJ2-1; tentatively, D is TRBD2 (5 bases). The germline V gene encodes CDR1 SGHAT and CDR2 FQNNGV. V shed 5 bases and J shed 10 bases, with 12 bases lying between them. The CDR3 covers 12 residues. CDR3 DNA: TGTGCCAGCAGCATTAGCGTAGGCGAGCAGTTCTTC. Residues: CASSISVGEQFF.

The chain recombines TRBV5-1 with TRBJ2-7; 10 positions agree with TRBD2. CDR1 is SGHRS, CDR2 YFSETQ, per germline. The CDR3 has 15 residues. Losses at the gene ends were 1 base for V and 3 bases for J; bases not matched to a gene: 4. CDR3 residues: CASSLNSGGNYEQYF. The CDR3 DNA is TGCGCCAGCAGCTTGAATAGCGGGGGGAACTACGAGCAGTACTTC.

V is TRBV19 and J is TRBJ2-1; 8 nucleotides align to TRBD1. V shed 5 bases and J 16 bases; nucleotides not matched to a gene: 16. The CDR3 runs to 14 residues. Germline values: CDR1 LNHDA, CDR2 SQIVND (reference sequence). CDR3 protein: CASSSGTGPMSPFF. Written as DNA, the CDR3 is TGTGCCAGTAGTTCCGGGACAGGCCCAATGAGCCCCTTCTTC.

The chain joins TRBV14 to TRBJ2-1, with 12 bases fitting TRBD2. The CDR3 is 16 residues long. The germline V gene has CDR1 SGHDN and CDR2 FVKESK. After removal of 3 bases from V and 4 bases from J, the junction contained 4 bases not matched to a gene. The CDR3 bases are TGTGCCAGCAGCCACTTCGGGACTAGCGGGTACAATGAGCAGTTCTTC. Encoded protein: CASSHFGTSGYNEQFF.

The chain joins TRBV7-2 to TRBJ1-5; D possibly corresponds to TRBD1 (5 bases). The CDR3 sequence is 14 residues long. Germline V gives CDR1 SGHTA, CDR2 FQGNSA. Trimming stripped 0 bases from V and 7 bases from J, with 10 bases between. Here the CDR3 reads CASSLAGVEQPQHF. CDR3 coding DNA: TGTGCCAGCAGCTTAGCAGGGGTGGAACAGCCCCAGCATTTT.

The chain uses TRBV9 and TRBJ1-2, with D uncertain. Looked up from germline, CDR1 is SGDLS and CDR2 is YYNGEE. Trimming left V 4 bases short and J 4 bases short, with 17 bases between. This CDR3 comprises 15 residues. CDR3 protein: CASSPRPYLGYGYTF. DNA of the CDR3: TGTGCCAGCAGCCCGCGGCCCTACCTTGGCTATGGCTACACCTTC.

The rearrangement joins TRBV7-2 to TRBJ2-5; D not certain. Trimming took 5 bases from V and 2 from J, leaving 12 bases between them. The CDR3 contains 14 residues. Germline-derived CDR1 and CDR2 are SGHTA and FQGNSA. The CDR3 region is CASSPPTVQETQYF. The CDR3 DNA reads TGTGCCAGCAGCCCCCCCACGGTACAAGAGACCCAGTACTTC.

CDR3 in amino acids: CASSQEPLRTSGRGGHTDTQYF. In DNA, the CDR3 is TGCGCCAGCAGCCAAGAACCTCTACGGACTAGCGGGAGAGGAGGCCACACAGATACGCAGTATTTT. V is TRBV4-1 and J is TRBJ2-3, with 13 bases identical to TRBD2. This CDR3 contains 22 residues. CDR1 and CDR2 (germline): MGHRA, YSYEKL. V lost 0 bases to trimming and J lost 2 bases; unmatched junction nucleotides: 17.

The V and J genes are TRBV7-2 and TRBJ1-1; tentative D call: TRBD1 (5 bases). CDR1 is SGHTA, CDR2 FQGNSA, per germline. CDR3 size: 15 residues. V dropped 0 bases and J dropped 0 bases, with 8 bases sitting between them. The CDR3 region is CASSLADILNTEAFF. The CDR3 DNA reads as TGTGCCAGCAGCTTAGCGGACATTTTGAACACTGAAGCTTTCTTT.